The 28 T cell receptor beta chains presented below share a single source sample, sequenced in a study of blood T cell repertoires in COVID-19. Only in-frame clones appear in the TCRdb table, and some are missing; sequencing was by immunoSEQ multiplex PCR. This sample has about 190,000 clones, with 84% found just once. Sequencing was carried out using peripheral blood. The receptors were gathered from a human donor in a cohort sampled during active COVID-19.

J is TRBJ2-1 and V is TRBV6-5; the match to TRBD2 covers 15 bases. Germline V gene sequence: CDR1 MNHEY, CDR2 SVGAGI. This CDR3 spans 15 amino acids. Trimming removed 7 bases from V and 6 bases from J; junction bases left unmatched: 4. CDR3 nucleotide sequence: TGTGCCAGCACCAGGACTAGCGGGGGGGTCAATGAGCAGTTCTTC. Encoded protein: CASTRTSGGVNEQFF.

The gene calls are TRBV11-2 and TRBJ1-2; D is unresolved. Trimming removed 0 bases at V and 5 bases at J, with 13 bases between. There are 15 residues in the CDR3. The germline gives CDR1 SGHAT, CDR2 FQNNGV. The CDR3 protein is CASSLDIGREYGYTF. The CDR3 DNA reads as TGTGCCAGCAGCTTAGATATTGGGAGAGAGTATGGCTACACCTTC.

The rearrangement uses TRBV27 and TRBJ1-5; TRBD1 might be the D (6 bases). From germline, CDR1 is MNHEY and CDR2 SMNVEV (reference sequence). This CDR3 has 14 amino acids. V lost 5 bases to trimming and J lost 9 bases, with 17 bases between them. The CDR3 nucleotides are TGTGCCAGCAGTCAACAGGGATCCCAGGGGCCCCAGCATTTT. This encodes CASSQQGSQGPQHF.

About this clone itself: One junction end disagrees with the germline gene, perhaps due to a read error. CDR3 in DNA: TGTGCCAGCAGTAAAGCCGGGGGGGCACCCGGGGAGCTGTTTTTT. Encoded protein: CASSKAGGAPGELFF. The V and J genes are TRBV6-1 and TRBJ2-2, with 8 nucleotides matching TRBD2. The CDR3 extends over 15 amino acids. Germline CDR1 MNHNS, CDR2 SASEGT.

This sequence joins TRBV6-5 and TRBJ1-5, with a weak D call TRBD1 (6 bases). Trimming shortened V by 6 bases and J by 7 bases, and 13 bases separated the two germline ends. This CDR3 has 13 residues. Germline V gives CDR1 MNHEY, CDR2 SVGAGI. The CDR3 protein is CASSKSRGQPQHF. CDR3 nucleotides: TGTGCCAGCAGCAAATCCAGGGGCCAGCCCCAGCATTTT.

V usage is TRBV28 and J usage is TRBJ1-2; possibly TRBD1 for D (5 bases). Germline lookup yields CDR1 MDHEN and CDR2 SYDVKM. The CDR3 loop spans 12 amino acids. V lost 7 bases, J lost 4 bases, and 10 bases lay in between. The CDR3 is CASNGGFYGYTF. CDR3 coding DNA: TGTGCCAGCAACGGGGGGTTCTATGGCTACACCTTC.

This clone appeared once. The J gene is TRBJ2-2, the V gene TRBV5-1, with unresolved D. V was pared by 2 bases and J by 8 bases, with 7 bases between. The CDR3 is 12 amino acids. In germline, CDR1 is SGHRS, CDR2 YFSETQ. CDR3 sequence: CASSFPGGELFF. The CDR3 coding sequence is TGCGCCAGCAGCTTTCCCGGGGGGGAGCTGTTTTTT.

This clone was found a few times. This chain joins TRBV25-1 and TRBJ2-5, with D possibly matching TRBD2 (5 bases). The V end was cut by 1 base, the J end by 4 bases, with 13 bases between. The CDR3 contains 15 residues. From germline, CDR1 is MGHDK and CDR2 SYGVNS. CDR3 in DNA: TGTGCCAGCAGTGAATGGACGAGGGAGTCAGAGACCCAGTACTTC. This translates into CASSEWTRESETQYF.

The V call is TRBV5-1, the J call TRBJ1-3; D ambiguous. V was cut by 0 bases and J by 0 bases, with 10 bases left in between. The CDR3 sequence is 16 residues long. Germline V gene data show CDR1 as SGHRS and CDR2 as YFSETQ. Written as DNA, the CDR3 is TGCGCCAGCAGCTTGGCCGACTTTAGCTCTGGAAACACCATATATTTT. It encodes CASSLADFSSGNTIYF.

The chain links TRBV2 to TRBJ2-2; the D gene is possibly TRBD1 (6 bases). This CDR3 is built from 14 residues. Trimming took 4 bases from V and 6 from J, leaving 12 bases between them. From germline, CDR1 is SNHLY and CDR2 FYNNEI. CDR3 protein: CASSVQGMSGELFF. The CDR3 DNA sequence: TGTGCCAGCAGTGTTCAGGGGATGTCCGGGGAGCTGTTTTTT.

This chain links TRBV2 with TRBJ1-1; D uncertain. CDR3 length: 13 amino acids. Trimming took off 7 bases at V and 4 bases at J, with 13 bases between the two ends. Looked up from germline, CDR1 is SNHLY and CDR2 is FYNNEI. The CDR3: CASKLAGGTEAFF. In nucleotides, the CDR3 is TGTGCCAGCAAACTTGCGGGAGGCACTGAAGCTTTCTTT.

The chain couples TRBV2 to TRBJ1-1; TRBD1 matches 10 bases. The CDR3 has 14 residues. Germline CDR1 is SNHLY and CDR2 is FYNNEI. The V gene end was trimmed by 6 bases and the J gene end by 5 bases; junction bases not matched to a gene: 6. In DNA form, the CDR3 reads TGTGCCAGCAGCGACAGGGGGCGCACGACTGAAGCTTTCTTT. This encodes CASSDRGRTTEAFF.

This chain joins TRBV28 and TRBJ2-7, with 12 nucleotides matching TRBD2. This CDR3 region has 15 residues. Germline V gives CDR1 MDHEN, CDR2 SYDVKM. V trimming: 5 bases; J trimming: 5 bases; junction bases outside the gene matches: 7. The CDR3: CASSAPTSGSHEQYF. DNA of the CDR3: TGTGCCAGCAGTGCCCCGACTAGCGGGAGCCACGAGCAGTACTTC. Full variable domain (rest looked up from reference TRBV28 and TRBJ2-7): DVKVTQSSRYLVKRTGEKVFLECVQDMDHENMFWYRQDPGLGLRLIYFSYDVKMKEKGDIPEGYSVSREKKERFSLILESASTNQTSMYLCASSAPTSGSHEQYFGPGTRLTVT.

The chain employs TRBV29-1 and TRBJ1-2; no definite D call. The CDR3 loop spans 11 amino acids. With 2 bases removed from V and 8 bases from J, the gap between germline ends came to 9 bases. Germline lookup yields CDR1 SQVTM and CDR2 ANQGSEA. The CDR3 bases are TGCAGCGTTGAATTCGGGAGAGGCTACACCTTC. Translating gives CSVEFGRGYTF.

This clone has a single count. The genes are TRBV3-1 (or the pseudogene TRBV3-2) and TRBJ2-5; a possible D gene is TRBD1 (6 bases). The CDR3 has 12 amino acids. Germline CDR1 reads LGHDT; CDR2 reads YNNKEL (reference sequence). V dropped 3 bases and J dropped 6 bases, with 8 bases sitting between them. Written as DNA, the CDR3 is TGTGCCAGCAGCCACGACAGGCAGACCCAGTACTTC. Protein: CASSHDRQTQYF.

CDR3 coding DNA: TGTGCCAGCAGCGGCCCGACAGTGGTTACAGGCGGCTACACCTTC. This translates into CASSGPTVVTGGYTF. This chain links TRBV5-6 with TRBJ1-2, with D possibly matching TRBD1 (5 bases). In germline, CDR1 is SGHDT, CDR2 YYEEEE. Deletions cut 4 bases from V and 8 bases from J, with 21 bases between. The CDR3 consists of 15 residues.

The V and J genes are TRBV7-2 and TRBJ1-3, with TRBD1 as a possible D gene (5 bases). In germline, CDR1 is SGHTA, CDR2 FQGNSA. The CDR3 sequence is 15 residues long. V was cut by 5 bases and J by 0 bases, with 11 bases left in between. The CDR3 here is CASSRTRASGNTIYF. The CDR3, as DNA: TGTGCCAGCAGCAGGACACGGGCCTCTGGAAACACCATATATTTT.

The chain employs TRBV2 and TRBJ1-6; the match to TRBD1 covers 7 bases. The length of the CDR3 is 15 residues. The germline V gene has CDR1 SNHLY and CDR2 FYNNEI. Trimming removed 6 bases from V and 9 bases from J; junction bases left unmatched: 11. The CDR3 DNA reads as TGTGCCAGCAGGGAGATTGGACAGGATGCTTCACCCCTCCACTTT. It translates to CASREIGQDASPLHF.

This clone turned up a few times. This rearrangement joins TRBV4-1 to TRBJ2-7, with 8 bases fitting TRBD1. This CDR3 has 14 amino acids. Per the germline V gene, CDR1 is MGHRA and CDR2 is YSYEKL. V shed 1 base, J shed 4 bases, and the junction held 3 bases outside the gene matches. In nucleotides, the CDR3 is TGCGCCAGCAGCCAAGCTCAGGGGGCTTACGAGCAGTACGTC. Amino acids: CASSQAQGAYEQYV.

In this sample, this clone turned up many times. The chain couples TRBV7-2 to TRBJ1-1; D remains unclear. The CDR3 totals 14 residues. V gave up 7 bases and J gave up 5 bases, with 17 bases separating them. Germline V gives CDR1 SGHTA, CDR2 FQGNSA. The CDR3 nucleotides read TGTGCCAGCACCCTTGTCCGGTACGGGACTGAAGCTTTCTTT. It is translated as CASTLVRYGTEAFF. Full variable domain (remainder filled in from reference TRBV7-2 and TRBJ1-1): GAGVSQSPSNKVTEKGKDVELRCDPISGHTALYWYRQSLGQGLEFLIYFQGNSAPDKSGLPSDRFSAERTGGSVSTLTIQRTQQEDSAVYLCASTLVRYGTEAFFGQGTRLTVV.

The V call is TRBV5-6, the J call TRBJ2-7, with TRBD1 matching 8 bases. Germline lookup yields CDR1 SGHDT and CDR2 YYEEEE. V lost 4 bases, J lost 2 bases, and 5 bases stayed unmatched. The CDR3 consists of 14 residues. The CDR3 loop reads CASSTGQGPYEQYF. The CDR3 coding sequence is TGTGCCAGCAGCACCGGACAGGGCCCCTACGAGCAGTACTTC.

This chain connects TRBV9 to TRBJ2-5; 11 nucleotides agree with TRBD2. Germline V gene data show CDR1 as SGDLS and CDR2 as YYNGEE. This CDR3 spans 17 amino acids. The ends lost 4 bases at V and 0 bases at J; junction bases unmatched: 8. CDR3 loop: CASSPGVAGGYQETQYF. The CDR3 DNA is TGTGCCAGCAGCCCGGGTGTAGCGGGAGGGTACCAAGAGACCCAGTACTTC. The full variable domain, its missing parts supplied by reference TRBV9 and TRBJ2-5, is DSGVTQTPKHLITATGQRVTLRCSPRSGDLSVYWYQQSLDQGLQFLIQYYNGEERAKGNILERFSAQQFPDLHSELNLSSLELGDSALYFCASSPGVAGGYQETQYFGPGTRLLVL.

J is TRBJ2-3 and V is TRBV9; 9 bases align to TRBD1. This CDR3 is 15 amino acids long. CDR1 is SGDLS and CDR2 is YYNGEE in the germline V gene. Unmatched junction bases numbered 5, after V lost 4 bases and J lost 2 bases. The CDR3 region has the DNA TGTGCCAGCAGCCCGCGGACAGGGGACACAGATACGCAGTATTTT. It encodes CASSPRTGDTDTQYF.

The chain recombines TRBV30 with TRBJ1-2; D perhaps matches TRBD1 (6 bases). Germline V gene data show CDR1 as GTSNPN and CDR2 as SVGIG (reference sequence). The germline V and J ends were trimmed by 3 bases and 4 bases, with 9 bases remaining between them. The CDR3 has 12 amino acids. The CDR3 protein is CAWSEDSYGYTF. CDR3 sequence (DNA): TGTGCCTGGAGCGAGGACAGCTATGGCTACACCTTC.

This clone was detected only once. The J gene is TRBJ2-1, the V gene TRBV4-2; 9 bases are a match to TRBD1. After removal of 0 bases from V and 0 bases from J, the junction contained 6 bases not matched to a gene. Germline lookup yields CDR1 LGHNA and CDR2 YNFKEQ. The CDR3 has 18 amino acids. The CDR3 is CASSQEGTGPGSYNEQFF. The CDR3 nucleotides are TGTGCCAGCAGCCAAGAAGGGACAGGGCCTGGCTCCTACAATGAGCAGTTCTTC.

The chain combines TRBV7-8 with TRBJ2-2, with D tentatively TRBD1 (6 bases). CDR3 length: 14 amino acids. Per the germline V gene, CDR1 is SGHVS and CDR2 is FQNEAQ. Trimming shortened V by 3 bases and J by 7 bases, and 12 bases separated the two germline ends. CDR3 residues: CASSFQGPVGELFF. The DNA of the CDR3 is TGTGCCAGCAGCTTTCAGGGGCCCGTCGGGGAGCTGTTTTTT.

The chain links TRBV24-1 to TRBJ2-5; 8 nucleotides align to TRBD1. CDR1 is KGHDR and CDR2 is SFDVKD in the germline V gene. Trimming cost V 3 bases and J 6 bases; bases outside gene matches: 11. The CDR3 length is 16 residues. CDR3 in DNA: TGTGCCACCAGTGATACCGGGACAGGCCTTGGGAAGACCCAGTACTTC. This codes for CATSDTGTGLGKTQYF.

The J gene is TRBJ1-5, the V gene TRBV7-2, with D tentatively TRBD1 (5 bases). This CDR3 is 15 amino acids long. The V end was cut by 1 base, the J end by 7 bases, with 14 bases between. Germline V CDR1 and CDR2: SGHTA, FQGNSA. The CDR3 here is CASSLVGGVRQPQHF. The CDR3 DNA reads as TGTGCCAGCAGCTTAGTTGGAGGGGTCCGACAGCCCCAGCATTTT.